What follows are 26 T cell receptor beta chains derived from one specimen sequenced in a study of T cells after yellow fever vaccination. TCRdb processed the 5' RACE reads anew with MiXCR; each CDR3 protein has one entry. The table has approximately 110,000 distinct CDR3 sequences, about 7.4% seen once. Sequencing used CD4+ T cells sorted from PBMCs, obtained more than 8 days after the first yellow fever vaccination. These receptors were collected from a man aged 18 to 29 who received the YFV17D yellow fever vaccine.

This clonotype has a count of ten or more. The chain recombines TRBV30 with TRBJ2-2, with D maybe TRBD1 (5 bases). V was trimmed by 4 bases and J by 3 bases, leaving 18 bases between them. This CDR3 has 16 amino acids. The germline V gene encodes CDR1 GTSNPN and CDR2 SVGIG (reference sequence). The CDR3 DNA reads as TGTGCCTGGAAGAAGCCACGGCAGGGTGACACCGGGGAGCTGTTTTTT. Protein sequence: CAWKKPRQGDTGELFF.

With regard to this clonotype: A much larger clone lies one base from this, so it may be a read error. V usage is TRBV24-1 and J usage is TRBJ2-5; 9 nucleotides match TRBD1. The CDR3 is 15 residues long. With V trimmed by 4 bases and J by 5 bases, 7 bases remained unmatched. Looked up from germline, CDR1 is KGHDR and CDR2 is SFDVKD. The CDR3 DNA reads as TGTGCCACCAGTGAGGGGGGGACAGGGAATGAGACCCAGTACTTC. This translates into CATSEGGTGNETQYF.

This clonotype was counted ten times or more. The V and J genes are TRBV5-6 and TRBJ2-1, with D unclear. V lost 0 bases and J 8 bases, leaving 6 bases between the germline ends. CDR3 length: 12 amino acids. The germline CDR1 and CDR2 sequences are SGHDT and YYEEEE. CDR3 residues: CASSLGRDEQFF. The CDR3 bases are TGTGCCAGCAGCTTGGGTCGAGATGAGCAGTTCTTC. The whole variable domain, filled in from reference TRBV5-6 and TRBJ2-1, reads DAGVTQSPTHLIKTRGQQVTLRCSPKSGHDTVSWYQQALGQGPQFIFQYYEEEERQRGNFPDRFSGHQFPNYSSELNVNALLLGDSALYLCASSLGRDEQFFGPGTRLTVL.

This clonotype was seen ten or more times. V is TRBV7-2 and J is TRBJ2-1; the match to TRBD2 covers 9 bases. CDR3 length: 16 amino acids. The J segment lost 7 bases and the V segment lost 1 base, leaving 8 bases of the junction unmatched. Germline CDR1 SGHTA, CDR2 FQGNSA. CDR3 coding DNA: TGTGCCAGCAGCTTAGATTTCCAGCGGGGGGCTAATGAGCAGTTCTTC. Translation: CASSLDFQRGANEQFF.

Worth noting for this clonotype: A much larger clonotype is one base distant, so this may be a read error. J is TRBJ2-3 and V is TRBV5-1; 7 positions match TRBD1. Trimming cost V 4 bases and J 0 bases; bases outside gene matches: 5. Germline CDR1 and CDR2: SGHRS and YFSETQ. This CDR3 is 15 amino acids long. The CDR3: CASSGTVYSTDTQYF. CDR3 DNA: TGCGCCAGCAGCGGGACAGTGTACAGCACAGATACGCAGTATTTT.

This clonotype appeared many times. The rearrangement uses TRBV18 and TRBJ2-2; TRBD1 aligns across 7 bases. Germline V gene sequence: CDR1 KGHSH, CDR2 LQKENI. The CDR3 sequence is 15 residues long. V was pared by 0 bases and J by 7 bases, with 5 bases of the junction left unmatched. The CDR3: CASSPPIQGNGELFF. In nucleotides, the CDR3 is TGTGCCAGCTCACCACCAATACAGGGGAACGGGGAGCTGTTTTTT.

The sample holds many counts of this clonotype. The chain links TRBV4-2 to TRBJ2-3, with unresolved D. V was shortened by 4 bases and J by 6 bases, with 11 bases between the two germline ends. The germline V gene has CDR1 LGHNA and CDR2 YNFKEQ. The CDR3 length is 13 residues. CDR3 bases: TGTGCCAGCAGCCTGGAACCCTGGGATACGCAGTATTTT. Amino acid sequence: CASSLEPWDTQYF.

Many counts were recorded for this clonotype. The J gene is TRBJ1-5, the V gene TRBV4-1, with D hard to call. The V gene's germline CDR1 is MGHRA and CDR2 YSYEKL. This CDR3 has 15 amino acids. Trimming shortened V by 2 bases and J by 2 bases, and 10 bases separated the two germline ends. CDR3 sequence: CASSQPGRGNQPQHF. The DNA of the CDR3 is TGCGCCAGCAGCCAACCGGGCCGGGGCAATCAGCCCCAGCATTTT.

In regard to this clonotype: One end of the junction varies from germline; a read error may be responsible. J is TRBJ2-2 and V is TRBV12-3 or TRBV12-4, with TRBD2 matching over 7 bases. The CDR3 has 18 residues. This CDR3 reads CAISLYGWEGTNTGELFF. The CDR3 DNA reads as TGTGCCATCAGTTTATATGGCTGGGAGGGCACGAACACCGGGGAGCTGTTTTTT.

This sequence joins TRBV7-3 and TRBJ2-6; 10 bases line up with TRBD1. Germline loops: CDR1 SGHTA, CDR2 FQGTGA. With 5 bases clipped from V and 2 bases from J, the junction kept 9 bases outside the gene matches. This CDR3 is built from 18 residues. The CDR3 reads CASSPRQGAGTGANVLTF. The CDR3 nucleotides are TGTGCCAGCAGCCCGCGACAGGGGGCAGGAACTGGGGCCAACGTCCTGACTTTC.

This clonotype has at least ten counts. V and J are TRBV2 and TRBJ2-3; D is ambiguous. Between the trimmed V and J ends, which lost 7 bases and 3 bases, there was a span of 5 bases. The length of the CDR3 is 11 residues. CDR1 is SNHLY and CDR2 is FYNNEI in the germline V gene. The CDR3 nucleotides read TGTGCCAGCATGTGGACAGATACGCAGTATTTT. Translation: CASMWTDTQYF.

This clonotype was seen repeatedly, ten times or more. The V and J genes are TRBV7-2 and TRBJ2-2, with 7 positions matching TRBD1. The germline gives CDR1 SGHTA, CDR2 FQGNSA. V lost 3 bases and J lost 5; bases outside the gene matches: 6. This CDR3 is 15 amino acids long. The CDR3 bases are TGTGCCAGCAGCTTCCGGGGCAGGGGGACCGGGGAGCTGTTTTTT. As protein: CASSFRGRGTGELFF.

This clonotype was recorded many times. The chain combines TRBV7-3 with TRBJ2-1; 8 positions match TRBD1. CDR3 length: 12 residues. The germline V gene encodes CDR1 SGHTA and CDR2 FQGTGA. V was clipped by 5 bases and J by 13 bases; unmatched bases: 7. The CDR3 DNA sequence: TGTGCCAGCAGCCTTGGACAGGGTAAACAGTTCTTC. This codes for CASSLGQGKQFF.

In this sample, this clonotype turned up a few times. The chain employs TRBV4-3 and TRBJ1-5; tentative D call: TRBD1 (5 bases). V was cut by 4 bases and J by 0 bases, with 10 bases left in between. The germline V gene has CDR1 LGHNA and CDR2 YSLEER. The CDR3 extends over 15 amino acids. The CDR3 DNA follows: TGCGCCAGCAGCCGGGGCGGGGGTAGCAATCAGCCCCAGCATTTT. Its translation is CASSRGGGSNQPQHF.

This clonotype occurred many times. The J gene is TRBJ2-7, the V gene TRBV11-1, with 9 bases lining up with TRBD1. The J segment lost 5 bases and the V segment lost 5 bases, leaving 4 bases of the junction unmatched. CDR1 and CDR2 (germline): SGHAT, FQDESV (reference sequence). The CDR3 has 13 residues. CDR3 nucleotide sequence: TGTGCCAGCAGCCGGGACAGGGTGCACGAGCAGTACTTC. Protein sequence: CASSRDRVHEQYF. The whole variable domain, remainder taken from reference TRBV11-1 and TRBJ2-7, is EAEVAQSPRYKITEKSQAVAFWCDPISGHATLYWYRQILGQGPELLVQFQDESVVDDSQLPKDRFSAERLKGVDSTLKIQPAELGDSAMYLCASSRDRVHEQYFGPGTRLTVT.

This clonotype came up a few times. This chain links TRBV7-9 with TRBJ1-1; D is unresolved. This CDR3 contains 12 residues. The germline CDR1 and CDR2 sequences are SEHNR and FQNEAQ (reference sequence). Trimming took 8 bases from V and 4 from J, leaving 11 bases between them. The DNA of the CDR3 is TGTGCCAGCTCTCGTACGGGCACTGAAGCTTTCTTT. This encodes CASSRTGTEAFF.

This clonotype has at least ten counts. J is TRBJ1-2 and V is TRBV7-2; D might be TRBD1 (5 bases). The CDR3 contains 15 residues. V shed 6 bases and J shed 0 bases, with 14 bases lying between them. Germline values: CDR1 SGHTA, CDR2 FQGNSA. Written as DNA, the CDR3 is TGTGCCAGCAGGGGGGGAGTTGTCTCTAACTATGGCTACACCTTC. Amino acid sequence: CASRGGVVSNYGYTF. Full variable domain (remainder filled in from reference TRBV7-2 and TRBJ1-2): GAGVSQSPSNKVTEKGKDVELRCDPISGHTALYWYRQSLGQGLEFLIYFQGNSAPDKSGLPSDRFSAERTGGSVSTLTIQRTQQEDSAVYLCASRGGVVSNYGYTFGSGTRLTVV.

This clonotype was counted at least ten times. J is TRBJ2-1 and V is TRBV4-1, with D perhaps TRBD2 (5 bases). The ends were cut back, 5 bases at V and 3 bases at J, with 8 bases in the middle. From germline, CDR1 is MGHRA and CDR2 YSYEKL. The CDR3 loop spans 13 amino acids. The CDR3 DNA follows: TGCGCCAGCAGCGGACGGGACTACAATGAGCAGTTCTTC. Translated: CASSGRDYNEQFF.

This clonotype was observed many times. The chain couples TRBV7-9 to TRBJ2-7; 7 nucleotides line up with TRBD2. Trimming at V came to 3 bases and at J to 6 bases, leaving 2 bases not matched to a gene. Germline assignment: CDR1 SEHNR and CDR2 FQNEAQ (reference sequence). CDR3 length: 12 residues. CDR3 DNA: TGTGCCAGCAGCTTCACGGGGGGCGAGCAGTACGTC. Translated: CASSFTGGEQYV.

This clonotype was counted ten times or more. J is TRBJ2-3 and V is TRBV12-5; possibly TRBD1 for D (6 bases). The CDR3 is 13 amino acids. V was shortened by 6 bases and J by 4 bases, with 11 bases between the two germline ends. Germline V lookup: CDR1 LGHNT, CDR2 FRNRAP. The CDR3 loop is CASGTDRSDTQYF. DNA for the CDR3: TGTGCTAGTGGCACTGACAGGTCAGATACGCAGTATTTT.

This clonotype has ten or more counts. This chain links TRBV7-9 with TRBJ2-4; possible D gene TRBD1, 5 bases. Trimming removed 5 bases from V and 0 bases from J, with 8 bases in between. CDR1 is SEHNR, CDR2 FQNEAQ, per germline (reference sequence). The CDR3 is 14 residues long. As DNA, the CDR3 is TGTGCCAGCAGCCCGACAGTAGCCAAAAACATTCAGTACTTC. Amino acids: CASSPTVAKNIQYF.

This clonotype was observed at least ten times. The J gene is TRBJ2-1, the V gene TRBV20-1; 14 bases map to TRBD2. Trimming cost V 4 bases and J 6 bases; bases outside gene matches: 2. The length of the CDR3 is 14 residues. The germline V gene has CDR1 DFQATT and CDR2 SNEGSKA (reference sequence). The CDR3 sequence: CSAIGTSGGNEQFF. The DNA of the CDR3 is TGCAGTGCTATAGGGACTAGCGGGGGCAATGAGCAGTTCTTC.

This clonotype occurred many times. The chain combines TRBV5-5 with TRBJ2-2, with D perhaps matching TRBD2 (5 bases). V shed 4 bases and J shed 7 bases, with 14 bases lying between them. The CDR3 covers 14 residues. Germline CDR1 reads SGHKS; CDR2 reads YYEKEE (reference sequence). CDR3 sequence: CASSRLGVHGELFF. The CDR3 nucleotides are TGTGCCAGCAGCCGGCTCGGGGTTCACGGGGAGCTGTTTTTT.

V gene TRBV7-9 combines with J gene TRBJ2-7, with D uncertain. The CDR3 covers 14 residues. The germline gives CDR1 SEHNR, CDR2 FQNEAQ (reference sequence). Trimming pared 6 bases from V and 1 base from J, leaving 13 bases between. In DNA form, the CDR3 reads TGTGCCAGCAGTGTTACCACTGAGTCCTACGAGCAGTACTTC. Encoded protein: CASSVTTESYEQYF.

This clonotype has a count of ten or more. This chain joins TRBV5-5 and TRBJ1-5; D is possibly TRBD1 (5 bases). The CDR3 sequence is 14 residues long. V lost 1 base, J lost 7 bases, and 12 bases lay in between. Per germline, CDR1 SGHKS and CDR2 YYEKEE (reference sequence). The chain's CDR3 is CASSLTGGDQPQHF. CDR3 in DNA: TGTGCCAGCAGCTTGACTGGGGGGGACCAGCCCCAGCATTTT.

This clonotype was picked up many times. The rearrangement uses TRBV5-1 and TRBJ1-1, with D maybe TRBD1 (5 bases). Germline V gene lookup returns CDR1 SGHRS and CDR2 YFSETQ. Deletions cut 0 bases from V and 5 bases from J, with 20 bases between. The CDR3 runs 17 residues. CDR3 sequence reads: CASSLGSGWGVLTEAFF. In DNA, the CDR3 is TGCGCCAGCAGCTTGGGTTCCGGTTGGGGGGTTCTGACTGAAGCTTTCTTT.